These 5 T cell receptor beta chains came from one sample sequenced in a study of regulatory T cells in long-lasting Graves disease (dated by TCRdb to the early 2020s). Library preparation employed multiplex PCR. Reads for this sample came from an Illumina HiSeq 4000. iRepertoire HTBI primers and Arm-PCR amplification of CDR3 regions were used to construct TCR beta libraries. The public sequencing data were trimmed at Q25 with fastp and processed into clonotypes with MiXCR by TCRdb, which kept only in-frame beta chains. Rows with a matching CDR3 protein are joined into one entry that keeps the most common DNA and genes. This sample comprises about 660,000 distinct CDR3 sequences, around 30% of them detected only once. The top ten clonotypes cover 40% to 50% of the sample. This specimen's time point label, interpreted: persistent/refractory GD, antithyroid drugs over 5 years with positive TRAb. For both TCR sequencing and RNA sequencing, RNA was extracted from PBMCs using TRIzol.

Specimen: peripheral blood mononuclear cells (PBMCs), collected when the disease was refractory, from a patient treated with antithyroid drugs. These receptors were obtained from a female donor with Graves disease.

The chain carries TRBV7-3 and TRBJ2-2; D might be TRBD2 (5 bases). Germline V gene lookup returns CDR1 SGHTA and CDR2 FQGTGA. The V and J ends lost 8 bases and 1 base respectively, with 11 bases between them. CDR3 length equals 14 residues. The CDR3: CASRASLNTGELFF. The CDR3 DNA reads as TGTGCCAGCCGGGCTAGCTTGAACACCGGGGAGCTGTTTTTT.

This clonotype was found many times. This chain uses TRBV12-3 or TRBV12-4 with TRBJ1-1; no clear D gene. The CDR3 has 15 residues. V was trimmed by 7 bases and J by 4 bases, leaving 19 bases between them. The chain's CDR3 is CASIRIPMGSTEAFF. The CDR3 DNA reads TGTGCCAGCATTAGGATTCCTATGGGGAGCACTGAAGCTTTCTTT.

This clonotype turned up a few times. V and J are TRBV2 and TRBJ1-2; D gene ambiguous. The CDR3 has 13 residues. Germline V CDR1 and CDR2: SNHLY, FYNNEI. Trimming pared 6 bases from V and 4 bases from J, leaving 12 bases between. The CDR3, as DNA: TGTGCCAGCAGCCTCCCCCAGGTCTATGGCTACACCTTC. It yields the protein CASSLPQVYGYTF.

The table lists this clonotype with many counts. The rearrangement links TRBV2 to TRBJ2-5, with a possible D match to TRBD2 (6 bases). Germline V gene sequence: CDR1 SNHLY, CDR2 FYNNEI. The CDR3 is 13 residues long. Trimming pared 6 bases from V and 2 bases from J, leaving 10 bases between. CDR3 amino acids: CASRSGEQETQYF. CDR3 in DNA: TGTGCCAGCAGATCGGGAGAACAAGAGACCCAGTACTTC.

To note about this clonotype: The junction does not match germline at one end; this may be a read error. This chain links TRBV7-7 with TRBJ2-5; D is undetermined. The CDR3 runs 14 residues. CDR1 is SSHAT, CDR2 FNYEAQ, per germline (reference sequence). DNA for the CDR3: TGTGTCAGCAGCTTGCTCCTAAATGGAGAGACCCAGTACTTC. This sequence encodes CVSSLLLNGETQYF. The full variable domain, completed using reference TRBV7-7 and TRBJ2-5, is GAGVSQSPRYKVTKRGQDVTLRCDPISSHATLYWYQQALGQGPEFLTYFNYEAQPDKSGLPSDRFSAERPEGSISTLTIQRTEQRDSAMYRCVSSLLLNGETQYFGPGTRLLVL.